Listed here are 15 T cell receptor beta chains from one sample, sequenced in a study of CD8 T cells in ankylosing spondylitis. TCRdb analysed the 5' RACE reads with MiXCR anew, one entry per CDR3 protein. The sample consists of 300,000 to 400,000 distinct CDR3 sequences, 20% to 25% of them appearing once. Source material: blood, either unsorted or a sorted T cell fraction (not recorded which). These TCRs come from a male donor with ankylosing spondylitis or in good health (not recorded which).

Only a few counts were recorded for this clonotype. V usage is TRBV12-3 or TRBV12-4 and J usage is TRBJ2-3; D not certain. CDR3 size: 13 residues. V lost 4 bases, J lost 4 bases, and 9 bases lay in between. The CDR3 loop reads CASSSVWSDTQYF. The CDR3 nucleotides read TGTGCCAGCAGTTCTGTATGGTCAGATACGCAGTATTTT.

This rearrangement joins TRBV5-6 to TRBJ2-1; possibly TRBD1 for D (6 bases). The CDR3 contains 14 residues. Germline CDR1 reads SGHDT; CDR2 reads YYEEEE. The germline V and J ends were trimmed by 9 bases and 3 bases, with 16 bases remaining between them. The CDR3 loop is CATNRDIDYNEQFF. CDR3 nucleotides: TGTGCCACCAACCGGGACATCGACTACAATGAGCAGTTCTTC.

The genes are TRBV7-2 and TRBJ2-5, with D perhaps TRBD1 or TRBD2 (5 bases each). From germline, CDR1 is SGHTA and CDR2 FQGNSA. Trimming stripped 1 base from V and 5 bases from J, with 17 bases between. The CDR3 contains 16 residues. The DNA for the CDR3 is TGTGCCAGCAGCTTAGTAGCTCTACTGGGGACGGAGACCCAGTACTTC. Translated: CASSLVALLGTETQYF. Together with reference TRBV7-2 and TRBJ2-5, the CDR3 gives the full variable domain: GAGVSQSPSNKVTEKGKDVELRCDPISGHTALYWYRQSLGQGLEFLIYFQGNSAPDKSGLPSDRFSAERTGGSVSTLTIQRTQQEDSAVYLCASSLVALLGTETQYFGPGTRLLVL.

This rearrangement joins TRBV7-8 to TRBJ1-4, with D hard to call. Looked up from germline, CDR1 is SGHVS and CDR2 is FQNEAQ. V gave up 5 bases and J gave up 8 bases, with 15 bases separating them. The CDR3 spans 14 residues. DNA for the CDR3: TGTGCCAGCAGCCGGGATAGAGTTGAAGAAAAACTGTTTTTT. It yields the protein CASSRDRVEEKLFF.

The rearrangement uses TRBV11-2 and TRBJ2-1; D unresolved. The length of the CDR3 is 13 residues. Germline CDR1 SGHAT, CDR2 FQNNGV. Trimming cost V 7 bases and J 15 bases, with 22 bases left between them. CDR3 residues: CASIFSDFRAGFF. The CDR3 nucleotides are TGTGCCAGCATCTTTTCCGACTTCAGAGCTGGGTTCTTC.

This clonotype turned up a few times. The chain has TRBV7-9 and TRBJ1-4; unclear D gene. CDR3 size: 11 residues. Germline CDR1 reads SEHNR; CDR2 reads FQNEAQ (reference sequence). The V and J ends lost 6 bases and 5 bases respectively, with 4 bases between them. In DNA form, the CDR3 reads TGTGCCAGCAGGATAAATGAAAAACTGTTTTTT. Residues: CASRINEKLFF.

This chain links TRBV4-1 with TRBJ2-7; a weak D match, TRBD1 (6 bases). CDR3 length equals 14 residues. From germline, CDR1 is MGHRA and CDR2 YSYEKL. The germline V and J ends were trimmed by 1 base and 2 bases, with 9 bases remaining between them. CDR3 sequence reads: CASSQGSGAYEQYF. CDR3 coding DNA: TGCGCCAGCAGCCAAGGCTCAGGGGCCTACGAGCAGTACTTC.

This clonotype came up a few times. CDR3 residues: CASFGYLENTEAFF. DNA for the CDR3: TGTGCCAGCTTCGGGTATCTGGAGAACACTGAAGCTTTCTTT. The chain employs TRBV27 and TRBJ1-1; no firm D call. V was trimmed by 8 bases and J by 1 base, leaving 14 bases between them. The germline gives CDR1 MNHEY, CDR2 SMNVEV (reference sequence). CDR3 length: 14 residues.

V gene TRBV4-1 combines with J gene TRBJ2-1; perhaps TRBD2 as D (6 bases). V lost 2 bases and J lost 6, with 14 bases in between. Germline-derived CDR1 and CDR2 are MGHRA and YSYEKL. The CDR3 spans 15 residues. Here the CDR3 reads CASSQRLEVVNEQFF. The CDR3 DNA is TGCGCCAGCAGCCAAAGACTAGAGGTTGTCAATGAGCAGTTCTTC.

The table lists this clonotype with a few counts. The CDR3 region is CASSRPGGNTIYF. The CDR3 DNA follows: TGTGCCAGCAGCCGACCCGGGGGAAACACCATATATTTT. The chain is built from TRBV12-3 or TRBV12-4 and TRBJ1-3; D ambiguous. Trimming shortened V by 6 bases and J by 4 bases, and 10 bases separated the two germline ends. CDR3 length equals 13 residues.

This sequence joins TRBV5-1 and TRBJ1-1; a possible D gene is TRBD1 (5 bases). V lost 0 bases and J lost 2, with 17 bases in between. The CDR3 sequence is 17 residues long. Germline assignment: CDR1 SGHRS and CDR2 YFSETQ. The CDR3, as DNA: TGCGCCAGCAGCTTGGCCGCGGGGGTGCTCCTAAACACTGAAGCTTTCTTT. Encoded protein: CASSLAAGVLLNTEAFF. The whole variable domain, remainder taken from reference TRBV5-1 and TRBJ1-1, is KAGVTQTPRYLIKTRGQQVTLSCSPISGHRSVSWYQQTPGQGLQFLFEYFSETQRNKGNFPGRFSGRQFSNSRSEMNVSTLELGDSALYLCASSLAAGVLLNTEAFFGQGTRLTVV.

This chain links TRBV7-2 with TRBJ2-3; 8 bases are shared with TRBD2. CDR3 length equals 16 residues. Germline V gene lookup returns CDR1 SGHTA and CDR2 FQGNSA. Trimming took 2 bases from V and 8 from J; bases not matched to a gene: 12. The CDR3 is CASSLQSGGLFVTQYF. The CDR3 DNA is TGTGCCAGCAGCTTACAGAGCGGGGGCCTTTTCGTTACGCAGTATTTT. Full variable domain (rest looked up from reference TRBV7-2 and TRBJ2-3): GAGVSQSPSNKVTEKGKDVELRCDPISGHTALYWYRQSLGQGLEFLIYFQGNSAPDKSGLPSDRFSAERTGGSVSTLTIQRTQQEDSAVYLCASSLQSGGLFVTQYFGPGTRLTVL.

This clonotype was detected a few times. V gene TRBV5-6 combines with J gene TRBJ2-1; D unresolved. Germline V gene sequence: CDR1 SGHDT, CDR2 YYEEEE. This CDR3 is built from 13 residues. V lost 0 bases, J lost 6 bases, and 7 bases lay in between. CDR3 DNA: TGTGCCAGCAGCTTGGGACATTCCAATGAGCAGTTCTTC. Translated: CASSLGHSNEQFF.

This clonotype was observed many times. The chain is built from TRBV12-5 and TRBJ2-7; maybe TRBD1 (5 bases). The V gene lost 3 bases and the J gene lost 7 bases, with 10 bases spanning the gap. This CDR3 has 12 residues. CDR1 LGHNT and CDR2 FRNRAP come from the germline V gene. The CDR3 sequence is CASGLEGDEQYF. In DNA, the CDR3 is TGTGCTAGTGGTTTAGAAGGGGATGAGCAGTACTTC.

This clonotype has only a few counts. The V and J genes are TRBV7-2 and TRBJ2-3; the D call may be TRBD1 or TRBD2 (5 bases each). Trimming left V 8 bases short and J 4 bases short, with 19 bases between. The CDR3 covers 15 residues. Germline lookup yields CDR1 SGHTA and CDR2 FQGNSA. The CDR3 reads CASGLGDLFADTQYF. The CDR3 bases are TGTGCCAGCGGCCTGGGGGATCTATTCGCAGATACGCAGTATTTT.